This T cell receptor (beta chain) was observed in a study of T cell repertoires in cytomegalovirus infection. In regard to this clonotype: The antigen remains undetermined.

TCRdb redid the calling of the reads with MiXCR, one entry per CDR3 protein. The sample has roughly 990,000 distinct CDR3 sequences, less than 40% seen once. The CDR3 runs 13 residues. Looked up from germline, CDR1 is SGDLS and CDR2 is YYNGEE. Between the trimmed V and J ends, which lost 6 bases and 5 bases, there was a span of 14 bases. Sequencing was performed on cultured CD8+ T cells from PBMCs, taken from culture after CMV antigen stimulation. The origin of this receptor is a human donor in good health (CMV status not recorded). Some clones in this sample may be carry-over from other donors' samples. J is TRBJ1-1 and V is TRBV9; perhaps TRBD1 as D (6 bases). CDR3 nucleotides: TGTGCCAGCACCCCCAGGACAGATACTGAAGCTTTCTTT. This gives the protein CASTPRTDTEAFF.